This TCR beta chain appears in the sequencing data of a study of control samples from healthy donors and cancer patients. In germline, CDR1 is SGHVS, CDR2 FNYEAQ. The CDR3 sequence is 14 residues long. The V segment lost 2 bases and the J segment 7 bases; nucleotides outside the gene matches: 4. Measured with immunoSEQ multiplex PCR; TCRdb has only the in-frame clones, and not every one. The sample includes about 150,000 clones, 93% seen only once; the top ten take under 7%. The source is a man aged 18 to 30 in good health. The specimen was blood. This rearrangement joins TRBV7-6 to TRBJ1-5, with 8 positions matching TRBD1. CDR3 residues: CASSLRQGSQPQHF. The CDR3 coding sequence is TGTGCCAGCAGCTTAAGACAGGGGAGCCAGCCCCAGCATTTT. The variable domain in full, completed from reference TRBV7-6 and TRBJ1-5, reads GAGVSQSPRYKVTKRGQDVALRCDPISGHVSLYWYRQALGQGPEFLTYFNYEAQQDKSGLPNDRFSAERPEGSISTLTIQRTEQRDSAMYRCASSLRQGSQPQHFGDGTRLSIL.